A single sample is the source of the 9 T cell receptor beta chains below, sequenced in a study of cytomegalovirus exposure and HLA in healthy donors. The PCR made use of 60 Vbeta and 13 Jbeta primers. Repertoires were generated with immunoSEQ multiplex PCR, while TCRdb's copy carries only in-frame clones and drops some. The data hold about 120,000 clones, with 82% observed a single time. Sequenced input: PBMCs. These TCRs come from a woman between 18 and 29 years old in good health and CMV-seronegative.

The chain uses TRBV27 and TRBJ1-1; 12 positions agree with TRBD1. V shed 8 bases, J shed 3 bases, and the junction held 10 bases outside the gene matches. The length of the CDR3 is 16 residues. Per germline, CDR1 MNHEY and CDR2 SMNVEV (reference sequence). CDR3 in amino acids: CASRPGTGGWDTEAFF. CDR3 nucleotides: TGTGCCAGCCGTCCCGGGACAGGGGGCTGGGACACTGAAGCTTTCTTT.

This chain connects TRBV6-6 to TRBJ1-2; 10 bases are shared with TRBD1. There are 16 residues in the CDR3. Losses at the gene ends were 6 bases for V and 5 bases for J; bases not matched to a gene: 12. Per germline, CDR1 MNHNY and CDR2 SVGAGI (reference sequence). For the CDR3, the DNA is TGTGCCAGCAGGTATCCATCCGGGACAGGGGAGTATGGCTACACCTTC. The encoded protein is CASRYPSGTGEYGYTF.

The chain carries TRBV6-1 and TRBJ1-1; D is ambiguous. Germline assignment: CDR1 MNHNS and CDR2 SASEGT. CDR3 length equals 14 residues. Between the trimmed V and J ends, which lost 3 bases and 0 bases, there was a span of 8 bases. The CDR3 nucleotides are TGTGCCAGCAGTGATTGGCGGTTGAACACTGAAGCTTTCTTT. Protein product: CASSDWRLNTEAFF.

This chain joins TRBV4-2 and TRBJ1-2; D gene unclear. Germline CDR1 reads LGHNA; CDR2 reads YNFKEQ. V dropped 0 bases and J dropped 6 bases, with 8 bases sitting between them. The CDR3 has 13 residues. The CDR3 loop reads CASSQDKGDGYTF. The CDR3 coding sequence is TGTGCCAGCAGCCAAGATAAGGGAGATGGCTACACCTTC.

This clone has just one count. This rearrangement joins TRBV5-5 to TRBJ2-3; TRBD2 might be the D (5 bases). The CDR3 sequence is 14 residues long. CDR1 is SGHKS, CDR2 YYEKEE, per germline (reference sequence). V was pared by 2 bases and J by 3 bases, with 10 bases between. The CDR3 coding sequence is TGTGCCAGCAGCTTCGAGGGAGTGACAGATACGCAGTATTTT. Translating it yields CASSFEGVTDTQYF.

In its sample, this clone was seen a few times. V gene TRBV7-6 combines with J gene TRBJ1-1, with unresolved D. This CDR3 spans 14 amino acids. Trimming shortened V by 6 bases and J by 3 bases, and 14 bases separated the two germline ends. Germline CDR1 is SGHVS and CDR2 is FNYEAQ. The chain's CDR3 is CASSWQPRDTEAFF. CDR3 nucleotides: TGTGCCAGCAGTTGGCAACCCCGGGACACTGAAGCTTTCTTT.

This chain links TRBV5-6 with TRBJ1-4, with 7 bases matching TRBD1. The germline V gene has CDR1 SGHDT and CDR2 YYEEEE. The ends lost 1 base at V and 3 bases at J; junction bases unmatched: 6. The CDR3 is made up of 16 amino acids. CDR3 sequence reads: CASSLRGGRANEKLFF. The DNA of the CDR3 is TGTGCCAGCAGCTTGCGAGGGGGCAGGGCTAATGAAAAACTGTTTTTT.

The rearrangement links TRBV6-4 to TRBJ2-1, with 11 bases aligning to TRBD2. Germline V gene sequence: CDR1 MRHNA, CDR2 SNTAGT. V shed 4 bases, J shed 4 bases, and the junction held 6 bases outside the gene matches. The CDR3 has 16 amino acids. CDR3 loop: CASSVLAGGGYNEQFF. In DNA, the CDR3 is TGTGCCAGCAGTGTTCTAGCGGGAGGAGGTTACAATGAGCAGTTCTTC.

This clone was detected only a few times. This chain joins TRBV10-3 and TRBJ1-5; D not certain. Trimming stripped 4 bases from V and 7 bases from J, with 14 bases between. CDR1 and CDR2 (germline): ENHRY, SYGVKD. The CDR3 totals 14 residues. CDR3: CAISGLLGGQPQHF. CDR3 coding DNA: TGTGCCATCAGTGGGTTATTAGGAGGACAGCCCCAGCATTTT.